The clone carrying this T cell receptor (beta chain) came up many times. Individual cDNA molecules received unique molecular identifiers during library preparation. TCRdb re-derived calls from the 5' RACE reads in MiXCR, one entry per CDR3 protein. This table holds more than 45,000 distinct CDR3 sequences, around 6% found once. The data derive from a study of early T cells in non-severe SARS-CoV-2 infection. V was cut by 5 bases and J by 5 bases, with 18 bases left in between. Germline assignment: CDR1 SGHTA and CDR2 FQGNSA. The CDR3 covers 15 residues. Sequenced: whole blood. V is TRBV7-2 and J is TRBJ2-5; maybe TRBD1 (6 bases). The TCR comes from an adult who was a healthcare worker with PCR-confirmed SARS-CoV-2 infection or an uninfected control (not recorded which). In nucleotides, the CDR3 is TGTGCCAGCAGCAAAGAGGGGGTCTCAACGGAGACCCAGTACTTC. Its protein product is CASSKEGVSTETQYF.